This T cell receptor (beta chain) was captured by sequencing in a study of T cell responses to AZD1222 COVID-19 vaccine. A word on this clone: The sample contains more than one DNA sequence encoding this CDR3.

Trimming removed 1 base from V and 1 base from J; junction bases left unmatched: 3. The germline V gene has CDR1 SGHAT and CDR2 FQNNGV. The CDR3 length is 15 residues. Assay: immunoSEQ multiplex PCR; the TCRdb copy retains only in-frame clones and omits some. The sample lists fewer than 300,000 clones, 93% seen once, with 0.55% in the top ten. The sequencing here drew on peripheral blood, taken on day 0 of AZD1222 vaccination. The chain has TRBV11-2 and TRBJ1-1; TRBD1 matches 7 bases. This TCR came from an adult in good health. The CDR3 region has the DNA TGTGCCAGCAGCTTAGTCAGGACAGGGAACACTGAAGCTTTCTTT. Translation: CASSLVRTGNTEAFF.